Presented here are 17 T cell receptor beta chains from one specimen sequenced in a study of shared T cell receptors in the human thymus. Profiling relied on immunoSEQ multiplex PCR, and the TCRdb table lists in-frame clones only, not all of them. The repertoire holds some 760,000 clones, with approximately 85% as singletons. This same sample was also taken into another study, of human thymus T cells.

The specimen was thymocytes. The source is a girl under three years old with a congenital heart defect.

The chain is built from TRBV27 and TRBJ2-7; 9 bases map to TRBD2. The length of the CDR3 is 15 residues. CDR1 and CDR2 from the germline V gene are MNHEY and SMNVEV (reference sequence). V lost 2 bases, J lost 2 bases, and 4 bases stayed unmatched. The CDR3 DNA follows: TGTGCCAGCAGTTTAACCAGCGGGGGGACCTACGAGCAGTACTTC. It yields the protein CASSLTSGGTYEQYF.

This chain links TRBV6-1 with TRBJ1-1; TRBD1 matches at 9 bases. J lost 4 bases, V lost 6 bases, and 9 bases had no gene match. From germline, CDR1 is MNHNS and CDR2 SASEGT. This CDR3 contains 15 residues. The DNA for the CDR3 is TGTGCCAGCAGCTTCCGGGACAGGGCTAGCACTGAAGCTTTCTTT. This sequence encodes CASSFRDRASTEAFF.

This chain's CDR3 is CASSKYRGRTGELFF. CDR3 nucleotide sequence: TGTGCCAGCAGTAAATACAGGGGAAGAACCGGGGAGCTGTTTTTT. The chain links TRBV6-5 to TRBJ2-2, with 7 positions matching TRBD1. The junction had 8 bases not matched to a gene; V was cut back by 5 bases and J by 5 bases. The germline V gene encodes CDR1 MNHEY and CDR2 SVGAGI. The CDR3 has 15 residues.

This chain links TRBV7-6 with TRBJ1-4; TRBD1 agrees at 8 bases. J gave up 6 bases and V 5 bases, and 8 bases lay outside the gene matches. CDR1 is SGHVS, CDR2 FNYEAQ, per germline. The CDR3 runs to 15 residues. CDR3 in DNA: TGTGCCAGCAGCCGGGGACAGGCAGTTGATGAAAAACTGTTTTTT. Residues: CASSRGQAVDEKLFF.

V and J are TRBV19 and TRBJ2-3; tentative D call: TRBD2 (7 bases). CDR3 length: 20 amino acids. V lost 5 bases and J 4 bases, leaving 31 bases between the germline ends. Germline CDR1 and CDR2: LNHDA and SQIVND (reference sequence). The CDR3 here is CASSVPPLWRGHSSADTQYF. The CDR3 region has the DNA TGTGCCAGTAGTGTCCCACCATTGTGGCGGGGGCACAGCTCTGCAGATACGCAGTATTTT.

This rearrangement joins TRBV9 to TRBJ2-7; 9 positions match TRBD1. The CDR3 runs to 14 residues. V gave up 0 bases and J gave up 6 bases; unmatched junction bases: 4. Germline V CDR1 and CDR2: SGDLS, YYNGEE. This chain's CDR3 is CASSVGGQGCEQYF. CDR3 DNA: TGTGCCAGCAGCGTAGGAGGACAGGGGTGCGAGCAGTACTTC.

The CDR3 sequence: CASSETQGQGKPQHF. Here the CDR3 DNA reads TGTGCCAGCAGTGAAACTCAGGGGCAAGGGAAGCCCCAGCATTTT. This chain uses TRBV6-1 with TRBJ1-5; the D gene is possibly TRBD1 (6 bases). Trimming shortened V by 2 bases and J by 8 bases, and 16 bases separated the two germline ends. Germline V gene data show CDR1 as MNHNS and CDR2 as SASEGT. CDR3 length: 15 residues.

This chain uses TRBV6-5 with TRBJ2-2; 7 positions agree with TRBD1. CDR1 and CDR2 from the germline V gene are MNHEY and SVGAGI. Trimming removed 5 bases from V and 3 bases from J; junction bases left unmatched: 6. The CDR3 totals 15 residues. The CDR3 loop reads CASSPLDRDTGELFF. CDR3 coding DNA: TGTGCCAGCAGTCCGTTAGACAGGGACACCGGGGAGCTGTTTTTT.

This chain links TRBV5-1 with TRBJ1-6; a weak D match, TRBD1 (6 bases). Per the germline V gene, CDR1 is SGHRS and CDR2 is YFSETQ. This CDR3 region has 18 residues. Trimming pared 4 bases from V and 8 bases from J, leaving 25 bases between. CDR3 in DNA: TGCGCCAGCAGCAAAAAACCCCCGGGACAAATAATCCATTCACCCCTCCACTTT. Residues: CASSKKPPGQIIHSPLHF.

This clone came up a few times. The gene calls are TRBV5-1 and TRBJ2-6, with a weak D call TRBD2 (6 bases). The CDR3 is 17 residues long. Germline CDR1 is SGHRS and CDR2 is YFSETQ. The ends were cut back, 0 bases at V and 4 bases at J, with 14 bases in the middle. The CDR3 DNA reads TGCGCCAGCAGCTTGGAGCCGGGGGTGCGGGGGGCCAACGTCCTGACTTTC. This sequence encodes CASSLEPGVRGANVLTF.

The rearrangement joins TRBV19 to TRBJ1-2, with a weak D call TRBD1 (6 bases). Trimming stripped 6 bases from V and 3 bases from J, with 26 bases between. The germline CDR1 and CDR2 sequences are LNHDA and SQIVND (reference sequence). The CDR3 sequence is 18 residues long. For the CDR3, the DNA is TGTGCCAGTAGCATTAGACCCTACCAGGGGAAGGAGGACTATGGCTACACCTTC. Protein: CASSIRPYQGKEDYGYTF.

V is TRBV15 and J is TRBJ1-1; the D is unclear. CDR3 length: 14 amino acids. The V end was cut by 4 bases, the J end by 4 bases, with 13 bases between. Germline V CDR1 and CDR2: LNHNV, YYDKDF (reference sequence). This CDR3 reads CATSTRKAGTEAFF. The CDR3 nucleotides are TGTGCCACCAGCACAAGAAAAGCCGGCACTGAAGCTTTCTTT.

The chain combines TRBV28 with TRBJ1-6; 9 bases match TRBD1. J lost 7 bases, V lost 7 bases, and 17 bases had no gene match. The germline gives CDR1 MDHEN, CDR2 SYDVKM. This CDR3 region has 18 residues. CDR3 in amino acids: CASTTPNSRTGVNSPLHF. The CDR3 coding sequence is TGTGCCAGCACTACCCCTAACTCAAGGACAGGGGTAAATTCACCCCTCCACTTT.

The chain couples TRBV18 to TRBJ1-2; D possibly corresponds to TRBD1 (6 bases). Germline CDR1 is KGHSH and CDR2 is LQKENI. The CDR3 sequence is 14 residues long. V was shortened by 0 bases and J by 7 bases, with 12 bases between the two germline ends. CDR3 sequence (DNA): TGTGCCAGCTCACCACCTAACAGGGTAGGTGGCTACACCTTC. It specifies CASSPPNRVGGYTF.

The CDR3 DNA is TGTGCCAGCAGCGTAGGTGGAAGGTCCCGGGGGCAAGAGACCCAGTACTTC. Protein product: CASSVGGRSRGQETQYF. The V and J genes are TRBV9 and TRBJ2-5; tentatively, D is TRBD2 (6 bases). V shed 0 bases and J shed 2 bases, with 17 bases lying between them. CDR1 SGDLS and CDR2 YYNGEE come from the germline V gene. The CDR3 loop spans 17 amino acids.

This clone has more than one count but fewer than ten. The gene calls are TRBV5-6 and TRBJ2-5; 8 positions match TRBD1. Germline V gene lookup returns CDR1 SGHDT and CDR2 YYEEEE. The V and J ends lost 7 bases and 4 bases, in that order; junction bases with no gene match: 9. The CDR3 is 14 residues long. CDR3 bases: TGTGCCAGCGGATACGGACAGGGAAGAGAGACCCAGTACTTC. Protein: CASGYGQGRETQYF.

This clone was counted a few times. The gene calls are TRBV7-9 and TRBJ2-1; the D gene is possibly TRBD1 (6 bases). Per germline, CDR1 SEHNR and CDR2 FQNEAQ (reference sequence). This CDR3 is built from 16 residues. V was pared by 4 bases and J by 0 bases, with 13 bases between. The CDR3 here is CASSCRQETSYNEQFF. The CDR3 nucleotides are TGTGCCAGCAGCTGCCGACAGGAAACCTCCTACAATGAGCAGTTCTTC.